What follows is one TCR beta chain and its context. The antigen remains unidentified. Other DNA sequences in the same sample also yield this CDR3. The length of the CDR3 is 15 residues. V was trimmed by 3 bases and J by 0 bases, leaving 8 bases between them. The germline gives CDR1 MDHEN, CDR2 SYDVKM. Sorted-subset replicate PCR reactions contained roughly 200 ng DNA, corresponding to some 30,000 T cell genomes. The table came from immunoSEQ multiplex PCR; TCRdb's copy has only in-frame clones and leaves some out. The sample yields roughly 2,300,000 clones, roughly 90% seen once. The data are from a study of shared clonotypes between healthy human individuals. General observations from the study: Around 4.7% was the fraction of naive CD4 clonotypes found shared across a few donors.

Input material: naive CD4+ T cells from PBMCs. Indicated subset: CD45RA+ positively selected. The rearrangement links TRBV28 to TRBJ2-2; D is perhaps TRBD2 (6 bases). The TCR sequence derives from a man aged 18 to 35 in good health. Some clones in this sample may be carry-over from other donors' samples. CDR3 sequence reads: CASSFGGTNTGELFF. The CDR3 coding sequence is TGTGCCAGCAGTTTTGGGGGGACGAACACCGGGGAGCTGTTTTTT.